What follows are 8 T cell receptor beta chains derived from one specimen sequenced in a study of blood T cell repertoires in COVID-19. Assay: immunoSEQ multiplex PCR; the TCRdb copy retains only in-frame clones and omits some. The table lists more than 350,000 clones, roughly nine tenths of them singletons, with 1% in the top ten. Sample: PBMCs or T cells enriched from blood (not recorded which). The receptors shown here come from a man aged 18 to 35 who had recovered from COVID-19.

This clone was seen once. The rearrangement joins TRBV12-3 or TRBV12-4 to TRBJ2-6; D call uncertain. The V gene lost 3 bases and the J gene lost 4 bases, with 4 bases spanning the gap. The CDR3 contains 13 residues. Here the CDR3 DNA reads TGTGCCAGCAGTTTTTCAGGGGCCAACGTCCTGACTTTC. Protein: CASSFSGANVLTF.

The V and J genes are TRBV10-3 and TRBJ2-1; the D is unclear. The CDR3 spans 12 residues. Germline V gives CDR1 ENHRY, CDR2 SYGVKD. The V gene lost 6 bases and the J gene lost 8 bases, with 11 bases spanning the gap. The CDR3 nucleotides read TGTGCCATCAGGCCCGAGAGCGATGAGCAGTTCTTC. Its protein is CAIRPESDEQFF.

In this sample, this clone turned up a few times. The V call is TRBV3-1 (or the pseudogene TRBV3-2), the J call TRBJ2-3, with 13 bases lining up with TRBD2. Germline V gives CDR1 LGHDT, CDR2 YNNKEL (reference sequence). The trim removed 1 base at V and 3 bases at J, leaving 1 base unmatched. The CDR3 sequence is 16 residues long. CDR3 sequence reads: CASSQGTSGGTDTQYF. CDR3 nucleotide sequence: TGTGCCAGCAGCCAAGGGACTAGCGGGGGAACAGATACGCAGTATTTT.

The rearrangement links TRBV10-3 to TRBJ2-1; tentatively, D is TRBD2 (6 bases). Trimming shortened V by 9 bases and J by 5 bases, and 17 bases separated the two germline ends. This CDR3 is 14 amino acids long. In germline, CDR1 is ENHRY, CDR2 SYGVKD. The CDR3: CAIGGETGNNEQFF. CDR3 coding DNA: TGTGCCATTGGAGGGGAGACCGGGAACAATGAGCAGTTCTTC.

CDR3 in amino acids: CAWSWAVSNQPQHF. The DNA of the CDR3 is TGTGCCTGGAGTTGGGCAGTAAGCAATCAGCCCCAGCATTTT. This chain joins TRBV30 and TRBJ1-5, with D unclear. Deletions cut 2 bases from V and 1 base from J, with 9 bases between. This CDR3 contains 14 residues. CDR1 is GTSNPN, CDR2 SVGIG, per germline (reference sequence).

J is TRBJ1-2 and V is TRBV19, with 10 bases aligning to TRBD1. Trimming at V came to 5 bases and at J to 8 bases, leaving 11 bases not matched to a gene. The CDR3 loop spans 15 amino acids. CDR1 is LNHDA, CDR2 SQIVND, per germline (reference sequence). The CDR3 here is CASSPERQGARGYTF. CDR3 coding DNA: TGTGCCAGTAGTCCAGAGAGACAGGGGGCGCGGGGCTACACCTTC.

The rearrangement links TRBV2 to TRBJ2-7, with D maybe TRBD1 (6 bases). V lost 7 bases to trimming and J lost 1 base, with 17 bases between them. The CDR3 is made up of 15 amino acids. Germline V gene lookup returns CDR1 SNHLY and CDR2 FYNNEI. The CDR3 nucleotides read TGTGCCAGCACCATTTGGGACAAGCCATCCTACGAGCAGTACTTC. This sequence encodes CASTIWDKPSYEQYF.

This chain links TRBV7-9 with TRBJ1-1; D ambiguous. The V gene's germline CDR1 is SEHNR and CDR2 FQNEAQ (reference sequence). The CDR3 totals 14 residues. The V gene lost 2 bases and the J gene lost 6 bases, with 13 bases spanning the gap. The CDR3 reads CASSLKGAGAEAFF. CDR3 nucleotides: TGTGCCAGCAGCTTAAAAGGAGCTGGAGCTGAAGCTTTCTTT.